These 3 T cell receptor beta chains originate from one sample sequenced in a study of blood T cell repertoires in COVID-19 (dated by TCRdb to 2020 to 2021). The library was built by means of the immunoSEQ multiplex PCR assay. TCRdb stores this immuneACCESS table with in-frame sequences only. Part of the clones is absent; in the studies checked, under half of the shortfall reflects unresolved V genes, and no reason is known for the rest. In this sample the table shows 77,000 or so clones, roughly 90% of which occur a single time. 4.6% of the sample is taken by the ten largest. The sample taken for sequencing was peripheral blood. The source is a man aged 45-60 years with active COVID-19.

In DNA form, the CDR3 reads TGTGCCAGCAGTTCTGGGCCTAATCAGCCCCAGCATTTT. This codes for CASSSGPNQPQHF. The chain recombines TRBV6-6 with TRBJ1-5; no definite D call. V was trimmed by 4 bases and J by 4 bases, leaving 8 bases between them. The CDR3 loop spans 13 amino acids. CDR1 MNHNY and CDR2 SVGAGI come from the germline V gene (reference sequence).

The CDR3 protein is CASSESGRGSGNQPQHF. CDR3 coding DNA: TGTGCCAGCAGTGAATCCGGTCGGGGTTCGGGCAATCAGCCCCAGCATTTT. The chain combines TRBV25-1 with TRBJ1-5; D call uncertain. The CDR3 runs to 17 residues. Trimming cost V 1 base and J 2 bases, with 15 bases left between them. Per germline, CDR1 MGHDK and CDR2 SYGVNS.

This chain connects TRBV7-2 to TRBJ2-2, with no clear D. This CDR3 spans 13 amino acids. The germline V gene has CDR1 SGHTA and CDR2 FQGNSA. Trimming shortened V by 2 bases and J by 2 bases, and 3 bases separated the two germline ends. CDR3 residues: CASSLSNTGELFF. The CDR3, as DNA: TGTGCCAGCAGCTTATCTAACACCGGGGAGCTGTTTTTT.